This entry describes one TCR beta chain. It lacks a known antigen. Base quality data are lacking; no much larger clone is found one base away. The cohort consisted of hundreds of healthy bone marrow donors. At the time of sampling, every cohort member was nominally healthy, though immune exposures that went unrecorded were likely present. The donor was CMV seropositive and was included in the group of approximately 310 seropositive cohort members. A peripheral blood sample was provided by each donor, and peripheral blood mononuclear cells were used for TCR beta sequencing. Genomic DNA extraction from the blood cell samples was performed with the Qiagen DNeasy Blood Extraction Kit. These data originate in a study of cytomegalovirus exposure and HLA in healthy donors (dated by TCRdb to about 2017). With regard to the full study: In an earlier analysis of around 540 of the donors, 250 to 350 Gb of sequence data and some 120 million unique TCR beta sequences from roughly 190 million T cells were reported. Using immunosequencing, the study profiled T cell repertoires from roughly 650 subjects and related those repertoires to cytomegalovirus serostatus. Four to six DR-DQ haplotypes were handled as single units for association and clustering, since linkage in the cohort was strong. Among some 410 genotyped donors of the cohort, an average of around 240,000 unique TCR beta nucleotide sequences were sequenced per donor, roughly 20% of them non-productive. An early release that covered about 640 HLA-typed donors contained around 300 gigabases of sequencing data and tens of millions of unique TCR sequences. A later analysis re-analyzed previously published TCR beta repertoires from 660 or so donors and added high-resolution HLA genotyping to study TCR occurrence patterns. Of the roughly 400 genotyped donors, around 81% fell in the genetic ancestry cluster associated with self-reported Caucasian donors. Genome-wide SNP genotypes for about 55% of the roughly 670 donors were used in a later genetic analysis, which treated that subset as a discovery cohort. High-throughput TCR immunosequencing, statistical association of individual TCRs with disease status, and machine learning were combined to predict cytomegalovirus infection status. Besides the first cohort of roughly 640 subjects, a separate validation cohort made up of 120 different subjects was used. An earlier analysis of about 620 of the donors applied high-throughput TCR beta sequencing to assess whether each TCR beta V gene segment acted as functional or pseudogenic. Every repertoire in the discovery cohort had been generated on one and the same sequencing platform. Donor age, sex, ethnicity and CMV serostatus were compiled alongside the repertoire data. The number of donors typed differed by locus, with 629-630 for A, B, C, DRB1 and DQB1, approximately 500 for DQA1, about 610 for DPA1, and around 430 for DPB1. Rather than drawing on any new phenotypic data, the later analysis identified candidate immune exposures from TCR beta sequences and the way those sequences occurred across donors. The study aimed to test whether cataloging public T cell receptors could reveal signatures of past pathogen exposure. HLA typing included class I and class II loci at four-digit resolution.

General study outcomes and caveats: A later analysis associated 15,000 to 20,000 TCR beta sequences with specific HLA alleles at a false discovery rate of 0.05. A few of the identified cytomegalovirus-associated TCR beta chains were confirmed in vitro to be specific for cytomegalovirus antigens. The sequencing pipeline was judged likely to have produced a cluster of highly shared sequence variants as a technical artifact. Because some donors lacked HLA typing at each locus, the association tests relied only on the typed subset. The earlier analysis of 587 of the donors excluded about 16 rarely observed V segments, including chromosome 9 orphons, because counts were too low. In both the original and validation cohorts, the classifier was reported to diagnose cytomegalovirus status with high specificity and sensitivity. An earlier analysis of 587 of the donors showed that most TCR beta V segments appeared in productive rearrangements either about 87% or about 30% of the time, which broadly matched IMGT annotations. In a later analysis, several top co-occurrence clusters were reported to appear linked to parvovirus B19, influenza, CMV and Epstein-Barr virus. In a later analysis, TCR association rates were found to vary across HLA loci, with the most associated TCRs seen for DRB1 alleles and the fewest for HLA-C alleles. Correlated functional status among segregating V segments might be attributable to linkage disequilibrium, but an unknown experimental factor could not be ruled out. In the study, about 150 TCR beta chains were listed as associated with cytomegalovirus. In a later analysis, HLA-associated TCR beta chains showed more clonal expansion and lower generation probabilities than non-associated chains that were equally common. A further reported finding was that TCR beta sequences accurately predicted the HLA-A and HLA-B alleles for most subjects in the first cohort. This cohort had only TCR beta chains sequenced, and the lack of alpha or paired-chain data limited which features could be detected. Across donors, most TCR sequences were observed very rarely, whereas some public TCRs were present in many individuals. When HLA alleles, especially DR and DQ, strongly co-occurred, TCR associations were difficult to assign to individual alleles. In a later analysis, most CMV-associated TCR beta chains were found to appear HLA-restricted, with HLA associations seemingly driven largely by CMV exposure. The only immune exposure information available for the cohort was CMV serostatus. A later genetic analysis associated a missense DCLRE1C variant with V-gene and J-gene trimming of TCR beta chains, and an independent cohort replicated the association. The authors suggested that the approach could potentially be generalized to other disease states and immunological phenotypes. Because the 87-base-pair reads could not distinguish some IMGT-functional V segments, including TRBV6-2 and TRBV6-3, those segments were excluded. The presence/absence analyses assumed that sequencing depth was roughly uniform across donors, and that assumption may not be true. A later genetic analysis reported fewer N-insertions in productive TCRs among donors in an Asian-associated ancestry cluster than the approximately 670-donor mean.

From cysteine to phenylalanine, the CDR3 is 14 amino acids long. Only CDR3 DNA remains: 42 bases, in frame from the first base. As encoded in the germline V gene, CDR1 is MGHRA while CDR2 is YSYEKL. V loses 4 bases at its end and J loses 8 bases; junction bases beyond the gene matches: 10. Preparation of the library involved the immunoSEQ multiplex PCR assay. For the multiplex PCR, a mixture combining 60 forward primers for TCR Vbeta segments and 13 reverse primers for TCR Jbeta segments was used. The CDR3 region of rearranged TCR beta genes was amplified from genomic DNA with a multiplex PCR assay. Amplified TCR beta libraries were sequenced as 87-base-pair reads on the Illumina HiSeq System. On the study's bioinformatics: A later analysis counted tens of millions of unique TCR beta chains across the approximately 700 repertoires, and roughly 9.9 million of these chains were shared by at least two donors. Raw reads were error-corrected and collapsed into unique sequences with a nearest-neighbor algorithm that merged closely related sequences to remove PCR and sequencing errors. V, D and J gene segments were assigned by aligning CDR3 sequences to IMGT reference sequences. For a sequence to be retained, a match of at least six nucleotides was required to both a V gene segment and a J gene segment. A rearrangement counted as productive if the CDR3 had no stop codons and remained in frame with V and J, and every other rearrangement counted as non-productive. CDR3 was defined according to IMGT convention as the region running from the second conserved V-encoded cysteine to the conserved J-encoded phenylalanine. The earlier analysis of about 610 of the donors excluded sequences that lacked an unambiguous match to a single V gene segment. An earlier analysis of some 610 of the donors called V segments functional above 56.7% productive rearrangements and segregating when the between-donor standard deviation exceeded 5%. A statistical classification framework was built to diagnose cytomegalovirus status from the catalog of TCR beta chain sequences. In a later analysis, TCR nucleotide sequences were compared against IMGT/GENE-DB human TR gene sequences so that V and J genes could be assigned. A later analysis assigned CDR3 sequences and most-parsimonious VDJ recombination scenarios with the TCRdist pipeline. In a later analysis, each TCR beta chain was defined by its CDR3 amino acid sequence together with its V-gene family, and reads lacking a unique V-gene family were excluded. To address suspected cross-contamination and a sequencing artifact, a later analysis removed a few hundred highly shared, low-generation-probability nucleotide sequences. For each public chain, a later analysis derived a clonal expansion index from normalized ranks of inferred template counts within each repertoire. Generation probabilities in a later analysis came from a VDJ recombination model fitted to out-of-frame rearrangements, and those results were checked against IGoR. In a later analysis, hypergeometric tests were used to score TCR-TCR, TCR-HLA and TCR-CMV co-occurrence, with a repertoire-size bias correction applied to TCR pairs. False discovery rates were estimated in a later analysis by permuting HLA or CMV assignments 20 times. In a later analysis, co-occurring TCRs were grouped with DBSCAN, and TCRdist sequence similarity was added when clustering was performed within HLA-allele-positive subsets. Repertoires with fewer than 30,000 or more than 120,000 public chains were left out of co-occurrence clustering, as were four to six repertoires with anomalous nucleotide sharing. Sourced from immuneACCESS, this table was stored by TCRdb with only in-frame sequences that have V and J called. A share of the clones is absent; for the studies checked, an unresolved V gene accounts for under half, and the remainder has no known explanation. V and J calls and clone size are given by that table; D and trimming were obtained from the DNA. This sample is represented by tens of thousands of clones; 70% to 80% of them were singletons. The ten largest clones capture roughly 19% of the sample.

The receptor's source is a woman aged 55-69 years in good health and CMV-seropositive. What was sequenced was PBMCs. The receptor chain draws on TRBV4-1 and TRBJ1-2; 7 of the junction bases match TRBD1. CDR3 reads: CASSLGGQTGGYTF. The nucleotide sequence is TGCGCCAGCAGCCTAGGGGGCCAGACCGGGGGCTACACCTTC.